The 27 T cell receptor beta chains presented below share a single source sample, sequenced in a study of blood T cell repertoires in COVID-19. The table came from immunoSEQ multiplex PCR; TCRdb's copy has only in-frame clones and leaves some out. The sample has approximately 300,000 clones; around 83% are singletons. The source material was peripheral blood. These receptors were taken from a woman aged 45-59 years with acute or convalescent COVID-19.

The CDR3 coding sequence is TGTGCCAGTAGTATAGATCGGGGGGCTGGGGCCAACGTCCTGACTTTC. This translates into CASSIDRGAGANVLTF. The rearrangement uses TRBV19 and TRBJ2-6, with TRBD2 matching over 7 bases. The junction had 1 base not matched to a gene; V was cut back by 0 bases and J by 2 bases. This CDR3 has 16 residues. Germline V gene sequence: CDR1 LNHDA, CDR2 SQIVND (reference sequence).

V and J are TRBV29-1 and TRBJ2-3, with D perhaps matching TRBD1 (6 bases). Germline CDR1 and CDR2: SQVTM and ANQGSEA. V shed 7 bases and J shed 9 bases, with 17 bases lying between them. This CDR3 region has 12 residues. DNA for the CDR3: TGCAGCGCAAGACGACAGGAGTCAACGCAGTATTTT. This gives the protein CSARRQESTQYF.

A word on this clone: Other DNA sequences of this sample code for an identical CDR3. The CDR3 here is CAWRGGNYGYTF. The CDR3, as DNA: TGTGCCTGGAGAGGAGGGAACTATGGCTACACCTTC. V is TRBV30 and J is TRBJ1-2; D not resolved. V lost 3 bases and J 2 bases, leaving 7 bases between the germline ends. Germline loops: CDR1 GTSNPN, CDR2 SVGIG (reference sequence). The CDR3 runs to 12 residues. The complete variable domain, with remaining parts taken from reference TRBV30 and TRBJ1-2, reads SQTIHQWPATLVQPVGSPLSLECTVEGTSNPNLYWYRQAAGRGLQLLFYSVGIGQISSEVPQNLSASRPQDRQFILSSKKLLLSDSGFYLCAWRGGNYGYTFGSGTRLTVV.

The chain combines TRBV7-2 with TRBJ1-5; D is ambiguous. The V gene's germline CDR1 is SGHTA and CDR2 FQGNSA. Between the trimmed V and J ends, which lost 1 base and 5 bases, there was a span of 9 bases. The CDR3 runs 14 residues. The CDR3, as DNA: TGTGCCAGCAGCTTAGGAGGGCTGGATCAGCCCCAGCATTTT. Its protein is CASSLGGLDQPQHF. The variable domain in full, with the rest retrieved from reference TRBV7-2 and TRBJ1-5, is GAGVSQSPSNKVTEKGKDVELRCDPISGHTALYWYRQSLGQGLEFLIYFQGNSAPDKSGLPSDRFSAERTGGSVSTLTIQRTQQEDSAVYLCASSLGGLDQPQHFGDGTRLSIL.

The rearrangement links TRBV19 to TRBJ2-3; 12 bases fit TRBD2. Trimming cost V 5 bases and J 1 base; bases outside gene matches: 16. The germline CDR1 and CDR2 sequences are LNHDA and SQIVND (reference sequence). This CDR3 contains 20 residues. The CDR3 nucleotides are TGTGCCAGTAGTCCCCGGGACAGTCTAGCGGGGGGGTTGGGCACAGATACGCAGTATTTT. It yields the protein CASSPRDSLAGGLGTDTQYF.

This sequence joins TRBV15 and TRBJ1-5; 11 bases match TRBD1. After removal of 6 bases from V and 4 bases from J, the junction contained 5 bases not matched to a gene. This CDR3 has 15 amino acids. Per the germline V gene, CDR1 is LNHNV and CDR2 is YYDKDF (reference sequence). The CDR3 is CATRDRGRENQPQHF. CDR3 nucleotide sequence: TGTGCCACCAGGGACAGGGGGCGAGAAAATCAGCCCCAGCATTTT.

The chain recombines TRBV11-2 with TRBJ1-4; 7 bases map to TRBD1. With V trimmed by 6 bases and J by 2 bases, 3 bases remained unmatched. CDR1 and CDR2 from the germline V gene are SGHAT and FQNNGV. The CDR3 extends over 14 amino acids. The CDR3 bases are TGTGCCAGCAGTTGGACAGGCACTAATGAAAAACTGTTTTTT. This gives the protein CASSWTGTNEKLFF. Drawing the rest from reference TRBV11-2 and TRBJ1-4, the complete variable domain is EAGVAQSPRYKIIEKRQSVAFWCNPISGHATLYWYQQILGQGPKLLIQFQNNGVVDDSQLPKDRFSAERLKGVDSTLKIQPAKLEDSAVYLCASSWTGTNEKLFFGSGTQLSVL.

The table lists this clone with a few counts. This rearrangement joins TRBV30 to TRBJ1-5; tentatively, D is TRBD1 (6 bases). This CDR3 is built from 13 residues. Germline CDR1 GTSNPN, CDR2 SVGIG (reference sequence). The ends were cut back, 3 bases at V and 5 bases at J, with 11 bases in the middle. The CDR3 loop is CAWSGGGYQPQHF. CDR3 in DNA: TGTGCCTGGAGCGGGGGGGGCTATCAGCCCCAGCATTTT.

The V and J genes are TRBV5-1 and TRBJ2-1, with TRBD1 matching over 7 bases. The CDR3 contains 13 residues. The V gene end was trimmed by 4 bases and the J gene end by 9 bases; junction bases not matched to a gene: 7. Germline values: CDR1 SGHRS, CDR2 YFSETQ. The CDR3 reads CASSTGTALEQFF. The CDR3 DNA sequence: TGCGCCAGCAGCACCGGGACAGCCCTTGAGCAGTTCTTC. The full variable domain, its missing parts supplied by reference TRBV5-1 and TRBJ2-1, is KAGVTQTPRYLIKTRGQQVTLSCSPISGHRSVSWYQQTPGQGLQFLFEYFSETQRNKGNFPGRFSGRQFSNSRSEMNVSTLELGDSALYLCASSTGTALEQFFGPGTRLTVL.

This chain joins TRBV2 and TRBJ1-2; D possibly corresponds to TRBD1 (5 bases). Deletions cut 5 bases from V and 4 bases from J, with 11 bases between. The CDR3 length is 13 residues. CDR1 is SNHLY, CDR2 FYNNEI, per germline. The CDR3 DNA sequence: TGTGCCAGCAGTTTGGACGGGGGCTATGGCTACACCTTC. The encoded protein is CASSLDGGYGYTF.

CDR3: CASSQRPGQGLEKLFF. The CDR3, as DNA: TGTGCCAGCAGCCAGAGGCCGGGACAGGGTCTTGAAAAACTGTTTTTT. The rearrangement joins TRBV3-1 (or the pseudogene TRBV3-2) to TRBJ1-4, with 9 bases fitting TRBD1. This CDR3 is built from 16 residues. The V gene's germline CDR1 is LGHDT and CDR2 YNNKEL (reference sequence). V lost 3 bases and J lost 7; bases outside the gene matches: 9.

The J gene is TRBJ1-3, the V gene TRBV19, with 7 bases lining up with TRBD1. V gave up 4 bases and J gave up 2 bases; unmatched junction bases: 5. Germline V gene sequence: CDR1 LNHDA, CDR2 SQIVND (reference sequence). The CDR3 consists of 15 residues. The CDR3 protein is CASSTYTGAGNTIYF. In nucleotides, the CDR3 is TGTGCCAGTAGTACCTACACAGGGGCTGGAAACACCATATATTTT.

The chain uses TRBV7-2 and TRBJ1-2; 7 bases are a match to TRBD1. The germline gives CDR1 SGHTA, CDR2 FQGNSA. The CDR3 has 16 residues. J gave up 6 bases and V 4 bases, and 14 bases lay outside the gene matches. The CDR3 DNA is TGTGCCAGCAGCTCGGAAATACAGACAGGGCCCCATGGCTACACCTTC. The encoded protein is CASSSEIQTGPHGYTF.

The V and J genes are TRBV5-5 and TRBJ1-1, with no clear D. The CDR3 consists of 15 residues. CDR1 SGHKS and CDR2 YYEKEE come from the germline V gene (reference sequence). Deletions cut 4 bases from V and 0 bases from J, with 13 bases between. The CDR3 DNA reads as TGTGCCAGCAGCCCGGGTGTTGCCCTGAACACTGAAGCTTTCTTT. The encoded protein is CASSPGVALNTEAFF.

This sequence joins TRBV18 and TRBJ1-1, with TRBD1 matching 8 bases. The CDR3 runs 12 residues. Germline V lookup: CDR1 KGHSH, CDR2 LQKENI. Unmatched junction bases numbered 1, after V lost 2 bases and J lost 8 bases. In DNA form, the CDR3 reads TGTGCCAGCTCACCAACAGGGGGAGAAGCTTTCTTT. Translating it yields CASSPTGGEAFF.

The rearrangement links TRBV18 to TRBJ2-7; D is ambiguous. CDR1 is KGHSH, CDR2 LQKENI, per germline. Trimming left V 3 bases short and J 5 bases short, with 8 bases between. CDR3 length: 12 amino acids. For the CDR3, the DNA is TGTGCCAGCTCACCCGAATCTAACGAGCAGTACTTC. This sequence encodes CASSPESNEQYF.

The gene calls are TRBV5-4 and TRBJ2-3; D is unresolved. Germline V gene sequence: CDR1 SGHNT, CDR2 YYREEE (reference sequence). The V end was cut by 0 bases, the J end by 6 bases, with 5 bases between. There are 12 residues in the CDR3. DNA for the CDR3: TGTGCCAGCAGCTTGGACGGGGATACGCAGTATTTT. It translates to CASSLDGDTQYF.

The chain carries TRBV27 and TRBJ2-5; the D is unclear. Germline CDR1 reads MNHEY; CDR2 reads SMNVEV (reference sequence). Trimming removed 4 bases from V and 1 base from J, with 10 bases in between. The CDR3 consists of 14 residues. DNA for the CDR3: TGTGCCAGCAGTTCCTACGCCCCCCAAGAGACCCAGTACTTC. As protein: CASSSYAPQETQYF.

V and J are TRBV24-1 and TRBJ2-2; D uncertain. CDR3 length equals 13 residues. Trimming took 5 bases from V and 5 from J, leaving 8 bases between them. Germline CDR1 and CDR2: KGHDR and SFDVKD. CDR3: CATSAPRTGELFF. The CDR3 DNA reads TGTGCCACCAGTGCCCCGCGGACCGGGGAGCTGTTTTTT.

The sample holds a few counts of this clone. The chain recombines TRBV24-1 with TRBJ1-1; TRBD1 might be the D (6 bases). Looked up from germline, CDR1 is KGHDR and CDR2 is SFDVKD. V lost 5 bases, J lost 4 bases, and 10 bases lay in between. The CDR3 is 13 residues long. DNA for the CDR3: TGTGCCACCAGTGTTCGGACAGCCACTGAAGCTTTCTTT. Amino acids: CATSVRTATEAFF.

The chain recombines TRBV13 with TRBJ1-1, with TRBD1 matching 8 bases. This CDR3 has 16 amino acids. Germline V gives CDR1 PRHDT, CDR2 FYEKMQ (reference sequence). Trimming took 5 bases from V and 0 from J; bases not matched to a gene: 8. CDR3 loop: CASSLRQGFMNTEAFF. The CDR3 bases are TGTGCCAGCAGCCTAAGACAGGGGTTCATGAACACTGAAGCTTTCTTT.

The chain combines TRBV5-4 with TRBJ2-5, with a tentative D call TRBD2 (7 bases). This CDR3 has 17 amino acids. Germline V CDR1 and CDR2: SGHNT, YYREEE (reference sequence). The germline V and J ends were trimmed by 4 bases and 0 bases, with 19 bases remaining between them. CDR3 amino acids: CASSAGEGDSDQETQYF. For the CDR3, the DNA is TGTGCCAGCAGCGCGGGGGAGGGGGACTCGGACCAAGAGACCCAGTACTTC. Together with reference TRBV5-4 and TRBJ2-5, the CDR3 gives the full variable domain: ETGVTQSPTHLIKTRGQQVTLRCSSQSGHNTVSWYQQALGQGPQFIFQYYREEENGRGNFPPRFSGLQFPNYSSELNVNALELDDSALYLCASSAGEGDSDQETQYFGPGTRLLVL.

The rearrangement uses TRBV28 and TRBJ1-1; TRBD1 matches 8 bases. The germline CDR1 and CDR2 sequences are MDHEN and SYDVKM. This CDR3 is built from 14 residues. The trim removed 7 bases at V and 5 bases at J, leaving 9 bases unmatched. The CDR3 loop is CASIRSGGETEAFF. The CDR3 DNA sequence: TGTGCCAGCATCCGATCAGGGGGCGAGACTGAAGCTTTCTTT.

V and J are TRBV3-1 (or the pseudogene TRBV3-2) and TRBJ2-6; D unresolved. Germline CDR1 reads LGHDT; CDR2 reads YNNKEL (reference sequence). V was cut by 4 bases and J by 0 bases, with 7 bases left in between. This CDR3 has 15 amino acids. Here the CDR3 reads CASSPQSSGANVLTF. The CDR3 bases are TGTGCCAGCAGCCCACAGAGCTCTGGGGCCAACGTCCTGACTTTC.

CDR3 in amino acids: CASSLTWEGLTDTQYF. CDR3 bases: TGTGCCAGCAGCTTGACGTGGGAGGGCCTGACAGATACGCAGTATTTT. V gene TRBV5-4 combines with J gene TRBJ2-3, with TRBD2 matching over 7 bases. The V gene end was trimmed by 1 base and the J gene end by 3 bases; junction bases not matched to a gene: 8. The V gene's germline CDR1 is SGHNT and CDR2 YYREEE (reference sequence). This CDR3 contains 16 residues.

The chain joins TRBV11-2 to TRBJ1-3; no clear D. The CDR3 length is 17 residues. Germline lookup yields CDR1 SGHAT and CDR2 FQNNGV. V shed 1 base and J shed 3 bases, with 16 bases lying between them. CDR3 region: CASSLVSAANSGNTIYF. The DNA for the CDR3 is TGTGCCAGCAGCTTAGTGTCGGCAGCGAATAGTGGAAACACCATATATTTT.

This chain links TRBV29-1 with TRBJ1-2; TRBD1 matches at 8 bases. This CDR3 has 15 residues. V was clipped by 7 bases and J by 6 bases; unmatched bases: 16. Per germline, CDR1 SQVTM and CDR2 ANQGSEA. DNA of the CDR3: TGCAGCGACCGACGGACAGGGTTTGAGTCGCATGGCTACACCTTC. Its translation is CSDRRTGFESHGYTF.